A selection of T cell receptor beta chains follows, all from one sample in a study of T cell clonotyping in hematopoietic cell transplantation. Libraries were prepared by immunoSEQ multiplex PCR; TCRdb keeps only in-frame clonotypes and omits some of them. The sample shows 15,000 or so clones, roughly 90% of them seen only once. The sample taken for sequencing was peripheral blood mononuclear cells. These receptor sequences come from a man over 45 in good health. Some clones in this sample may be carry-over from other donors' samples. Each CDR3 is given with its conserved first and last residue. The order of the fields is J gene, clone size, CDR3 length, D gene, V gene, CDR3 protein, CDR3 DNA. A D gene is named only where the DNA matches it firmly. Rows give clone size only sometimes, using once, few, many, or a class for an expanded clone.

j_gene: TRBJ2-3; abundance: .; len: 16; d_gene: TRBD1; v_gene: TRBV7-2; CDR3aa: CASSLGGDSRLDTQYF; CDR3nt: TGTGCCAGCAGCTTAGGAGGGGACAGCCGGCTGGATACGCAGTATTTT
j_gene: TRBJ1-1; abundance: .; len: 13; d_gene: .; v_gene: TRBV5-6; CDR3aa: CASSWNVGTEAFF; CDR3nt: TGTGCCAGCAGCTGGAACGTGGGCACTGAAGCTTTCTTT
j_gene: TRBJ1-5; abundance: once; len: 12; d_gene: .; v_gene: TRBV6-1; CDR3aa: CASSHLGQPQHF; CDR3nt: TGTGCCAGCAGCCATCTCGGACAGCCCCAGCATTTT
j_gene: TRBJ2-5; abundance: .; len: 13; d_gene: .; v_gene: TRBV19; CDR3aa: CASSIAGWETQYF; CDR3nt: TGTGCCAGTAGTATTGCGGGGTGGGAGACCCAGTACTTC
j_gene: TRBJ2-2; abundance: .; len: 12; d_gene: .; v_gene: TRBV30; CDR3aa: CAWGGSAGELFF; CDR3nt: TGTGCCTGGGGGGGGTCGGCCGGGGAGCTGTTTTTT
j_gene: TRBJ2-2; abundance: .; len: 14; d_gene: .; v_gene: TRBV7-3; CDR3aa: CASSLTFASGELFF; CDR3nt: TGTGCCAGCAGCTTAACGTTCGCGTCCGGGGAGCTGTTTTTT
j_gene: TRBJ2-7; abundance: .; len: 15; d_gene: TRBD2; v_gene: TRBV6-5; CDR3aa: CASSPSGGLSYEQYF; CDR3nt: TGTGCCAGCAGTCCTAGCGGGGGGCTCTCCTACGAGCAGTACTTC
j_gene: TRBJ2-2; abundance: .; len: 14; d_gene: TRBD1; v_gene: TRBV7-8; CDR3aa: CASSRTGLTGELFF; CDR3nt: TGTGCCAGCAGCCGGACAGGACTCACCGGGGAGCTGTTTTTT
j_gene: TRBJ1-1; abundance: .; len: 13; d_gene: .; v_gene: TRBV4-2; CDR3aa: CASSQERSVEAFF; CDR3nt: TGTGCCAGCAGCCAAGAACGGTCCGTGGAAGCTTTCTTT
j_gene: TRBJ2-2; abundance: .; len: 18; d_gene: TRBD2; v_gene: TRBV5-6; CDR3aa: CASSRIPSGGALVGELFF; CDR3nt: TGTGCCAGCAGCCGAATACCTAGCGGGGGGGCCTTAGTCGGGGAGCTGTTTTTT
j_gene: TRBJ1-1; abundance: .; len: 16; d_gene: .; v_gene: TRBV9; CDR3aa: CASSATGLSGNTEAFF; CDR3nt: TGTGCCAGCAGCGCTACAGGGTTGTCTGGAAACACTGAAGCTTTCTTT
j_gene: TRBJ2-3; abundance: .; len: 15; d_gene: .; v_gene: TRBV9; CDR3aa: CASSVGAGSTDTQYF; CDR3nt: TGTGCCAGCAGCGTAGGCGCTGGGAGCACAGATACGCAGTATTTT
j_gene: TRBJ1-1; abundance: .; len: 17; d_gene: .; v_gene: TRBV27; CDR3aa: CASLGARRGVAGTEAFF; CDR3nt: TGTGCCAGTTTGGGTGCGCGACGAGGGGTGGCGGGCACTGAAGCTTTCTTT
j_gene: TRBJ2-7; abundance: .; len: 14; d_gene: TRBD1; v_gene: TRBV6-1; CDR3aa: CASSGTGLREEQYF; CDR3nt: TGTGCCAGCAGTGGGACAGGGCTACGGGAGGAGCAGTACTTC
j_gene: TRBJ2-7; abundance: once; len: 16; d_gene: .; v_gene: TRBV5-6; CDR3aa: CASSLFIGQGMVEQYF; CDR3nt: TGTGCCAGCAGCTTGTTTATTGGGCAGGGGATGGTCGAGCAGTACTTC
j_gene: TRBJ1-2; abundance: .; len: 16; d_gene: .; v_gene: TRBV28; CDR3aa: CASSRGGGLLNYGYTF; CDR3nt: TGTGCCAGCAGCAGGGGAGGGGGACTCCTTAACTATGGCTACACCTTC
j_gene: TRBJ1-2; abundance: .; len: 14; d_gene: .; v_gene: TRBV30; CDR3aa: CAWSAGNGHYGYTF; CDR3nt: TGTGCCTGGAGCGCGGGGAACGGCCACTATGGCTACACCTTC
j_gene: TRBJ2-5; abundance: few; len: 15; d_gene: .; v_gene: TRBV7-8; CDR3aa: CASSSPGDGRETQYF; CDR3nt: TGTGCCAGCAGCTCGCCGGGGGACGGCCGGGAGACCCAGTACTTC
j_gene: TRBJ2-7; abundance: .; len: 14; d_gene: .; v_gene: TRBV12-5; CDR3aa: CASGPWGNSYEQYF; CDR3nt: TGTGCTAGTGGACCCTGGGGGAACTCCTACGAGCAGTACTTC
j_gene: TRBJ2-5; abundance: .; len: 14; d_gene: .; v_gene: TRBV10-3; CDR3aa: CAISERGLRETQYF; CDR3nt: TGTGCCATCAGTGAACGAGGCCTAAGGGAGACCCAGTACTTC
j_gene: TRBJ1-2; abundance: .; len: 14; d_gene: .; v_gene: TRBV27; CDR3aa: CASSLSRDYYGYTF; CDR3nt: TGTGCCAGCAGTTTATCGCGGGACTACTATGGCTACACCTTC
j_gene: TRBJ2-2; abundance: .; len: 15; d_gene: .; v_gene: TRBV30; CDR3aa: CAWSVWTGNTGELFF; CDR3nt: TGTGCCTGGAGTGTATGGACGGGGAACACCGGGGAGCTGTTTTTT
j_gene: TRBJ1-2; abundance: once; len: 14; d_gene: .; v_gene: TRBV27; CDR3aa: CASSYGAPPYGYTF; CDR3nt: TGTGCCAGCAGTTATGGGGCGCCCCCCTATGGCTACACCTTC
j_gene: TRBJ2-7; abundance: .; len: 13; d_gene: .; v_gene: TRBV14; CDR3aa: CASSPGGGYEQYF; CDR3nt: TGTGCCAGCAGCCCAGGGGGGGGCTACGAGCAGTACTTC
j_gene: TRBJ1-5; abundance: .; len: 14; d_gene: TRBD1; v_gene: TRBV6-5; CDR3aa: CASKPGQHNQPQHF; CDR3nt: TGTGCCAGCAAACCGGGACAGCACAATCAGCCCCAGCATTTT
j_gene: TRBJ2-1; abundance: .; len: 16; d_gene: .; v_gene: TRBV7-9; CDR3aa: CASSGATGTDYNEQFF; CDR3nt: TGTGCCAGCAGCGGGGCTACAGGGACTGATTACAATGAGCAGTTCTTC
j_gene: TRBJ2-7; abundance: once; len: 14; d_gene: .; v_gene: TRBV25-1; CDR3aa: CASSEGTATPEQYF; CDR3nt: TGTGCCAGCAGTGAAGGGACGGCTACACCCGAGCAGTACTTC
j_gene: TRBJ2-5; abundance: .; len: 15; d_gene: TRBD2; v_gene: TRBV5-1; CDR3aa: CASSQLGLAEETQYF; CDR3nt: TGCGCCAGCAGCCAACTGGGACTAGCCGAGGAGACCCAGTACTTC
j_gene: TRBJ2-7; abundance: .; len: 14; d_gene: TRBD1; v_gene: TRBV5-1; CDR3aa: CASRFDRGPYEQYF; CDR3nt: TGCGCCAGCAGATTCGACAGGGGTCCCTACGAGCAGTACTTC
j_gene: TRBJ1-2; abundance: .; len: 17; d_gene: .; v_gene: TRBV5-7; CDR3aa: CASSLYFGGIANYGYTF; CDR3nt: TGTGCCAGCAGCTTGTATTTTGGTGGGATCGCTAACTATGGCTACACCTTC
j_gene: TRBJ1-2; abundance: .; len: 15; d_gene: TRBD1; v_gene: TRBV28; CDR3aa: CASRRTGTGGGGYTF; CDR3nt: TGTGCCAGCAGGCGTACCGGGACAGGGGGTGGCGGCTACACCTTC
j_gene: TRBJ1-2; abundance: .; len: 13; d_gene: .; v_gene: TRBV6-1; CDR3aa: CASREGGNYGYTF; CDR3nt: TGTGCCAGCAGGGAGGGGGGTAACTATGGCTACACCTTC
j_gene: TRBJ1-6; abundance: .; len: 14; d_gene: .; v_gene: TRBV5-1; CDR3aa: CASSRWPSGSPLHF; CDR3nt: TGCGCCAGCAGCCGATGGCCCTCAGGATCACCCCTCCACTTT
j_gene: TRBJ2-6; abundance: .; len: 16; d_gene: .; v_gene: TRBV10-3; CDR3aa: CAISGTLGAGANVLTF; CDR3nt: TGTGCCATCTCCGGGACCTTAGGGGCTGGGGCCAACGTCCTGACTTTC
j_gene: TRBJ1-5; abundance: few; len: 12; d_gene: .; v_gene: TRBV5-8; CDR3aa: CASTLRNQPQHF; CDR3nt: TGTGCCAGCACCCTTCGTAATCAGCCCCAGCATTTT
j_gene: TRBJ2-1; abundance: .; len: 13; d_gene: TRBD1; v_gene: TRBV7-3; CDR3aa: CASSRQGAVEQFF; CDR3nt: TGTGCCAGCAGTCGACAGGGGGCTGTTGAGCAGTTCTTC
j_gene: TRBJ1-2; abundance: .; len: 16; d_gene: .; v_gene: TRBV4-1; CDR3aa: CASSQVTGRRGYGYTF; CDR3nt: TGCGCCAGCAGCCAAGTCACAGGGCGCCGCGGCTATGGCTACACCTTC
j_gene: TRBJ1-4; abundance: once; len: 15; d_gene: .; v_gene: TRBV7-2; CDR3aa: CASSPDRVNNEKLFF; CDR3nt: TGTGCCAGCAGCCCCGACCGGGTGAATAATGAAAAACTGTTTTTT
j_gene: TRBJ1-2; abundance: .; len: 13; d_gene: .; v_gene: TRBV29-1; CDR3aa: CSASWGDGYGYTF; CDR3nt: TGCAGCGCGTCCTGGGGGGACGGCTATGGCTACACCTTC
j_gene: TRBJ2-6; abundance: few; len: 13; d_gene: .; v_gene: TRBV5-5; CDR3aa: CASSLVGANVLTF; CDR3nt: TGTGCCAGCAGCTTGGTTGGGGCCAACGTCCTGACTTTC
j_gene: TRBJ2-5; abundance: .; len: 14; d_gene: .; v_gene: TRBV7-9; CDR3aa: CASSPSALYGTQYF; CDR3nt: TGTGCCAGCAGCCCGAGCGCTTTATACGGAACCCAGTACTTC
j_gene: TRBJ2-7; abundance: .; len: 14; d_gene: .; v_gene: TRBV7-2; CDR3aa: CASSLAGTQYEQYF; CDR3nt: TGTGCCAGCAGCCTCGCGGGAACTCAGTACGAGCAGTACTTC
j_gene: TRBJ2-7; abundance: .; len: 15; d_gene: TRBD1; v_gene: TRBV6-6; CDR3aa: CASSYSTGGEGEQYF; CDR3nt: TGTGCCAGCAGTTACTCGACAGGGGGCGAAGGCGAGCAGTACTTC
j_gene: TRBJ2-3; abundance: .; len: 19; d_gene: TRBD2; v_gene: TRBV4-1; CDR3aa: CASSQGPARGGMSTDTQYF; CDR3nt: TGCGCCAGCAGCCAAGGACCGGCCCGCGGGGGGATGAGCACAGATACGCAGTATTTT
j_gene: TRBJ2-7; abundance: few; len: 13; d_gene: .; v_gene: TRBV28; CDR3aa: CASSLRRTYEQYF; CDR3nt: TGTGCCAGCAGTTTAAGGCGGACCTACGAGCAGTACTTC
j_gene: TRBJ1-6; abundance: .; len: 20; d_gene: TRBD1; v_gene: TRBV4-3; CDR3aa: CASSQDPPGGLLTYNSPLHF; CDR3nt: TGCGCCAGCAGCCAAGATCCCCCAGGGGGGCTTCTCACCTATAATTCACCCCTCCACTTT
j_gene: TRBJ1-5; abundance: .; len: 13; d_gene: .; v_gene: TRBV28; CDR3aa: CASASPSNQPQHF; CDR3nt: TGTGCCAGCGCCTCACCCAGTAATCAGCCCCAGCATTTT
j_gene: TRBJ2-7; abundance: .; len: 15; d_gene: TRBD2; v_gene: TRBV28; CDR3aa: CASSSPWAGGHEQYF; CDR3nt: TGTGCCAGCAGTTCCCCTTGGGCGGGGGGCCACGAGCAGTACTTC
j_gene: TRBJ1-3; abundance: .; len: 16; d_gene: .; v_gene: TRBV7-9; CDR3aa: CASSHDLTGPGNTIYF; CDR3nt: TGTGCCAGCAGCCACGACCTCACAGGGCCAGGAAACACCATATATTTT
j_gene: TRBJ1-6; abundance: .; len: 14; d_gene: .; v_gene: TRBV21-1; CDR3aa: CASRPGPRNSPLHF; CDR3nt: TGTGCCAGCAGACCAGGGCCTCGTAATTCACCCCTCCACTTT
j_gene: TRBJ1-2; abundance: .; len: 12; d_gene: .; v_gene: TRBV7-2; CDR3aa: CASSPRTAGYTF; CDR3nt: TGTGCCAGCAGCCCAAGGACTGCTGGCTACACCTTC
j_gene: TRBJ1-1; abundance: .; len: 14; d_gene: .; v_gene: TRBV4-1; CDR3aa: CASSQDRSWGEAFF; CDR3nt: TGCGCCAGCAGCCAAGATCGGTCGTGGGGGGAAGCTTTCTTT
j_gene: TRBJ1-2; abundance: .; len: 12; d_gene: .; v_gene: TRBV7-2; CDR3aa: CASRTLGYGYTF; CDR3nt: TGTGCCAGCAGGACTTTAGGCTATGGCTACACCTTC
j_gene: TRBJ2-1; abundance: .; len: 15; d_gene: .; v_gene: TRBV11-2; CDR3aa: CASSSRVGSYNEQFF; CDR3nt: TGTGCCAGCAGCTCCAGGGTAGGGTCCTACAATGAGCAGTTCTTC
j_gene: TRBJ2-2; abundance: .; len: 16; d_gene: .; v_gene: TRBV6-6; CDR3aa: CASSHLSTGSTGELFF; CDR3nt: TGTGCCAGCAGCCACCTAAGCACAGGGTCCACCGGGGAGCTGTTTTTT